These T cell receptor beta chains were read from a single sample in a study of CD8+CD57+ T cells in acquired aplastic anemia. TCRdb called the reads again in MiXCR, with one record for every CDR3 protein. The data hold roughly 220,000 distinct CDR3 sequences, with about 62% observed a single time. Sequencing was done on a sample of sorted CD4+, CD8+, or CD8+CD57+ T cells (not recorded which) from PBMCs. These receptors all come from a human donor with aplastic anemia. CDR3s include the opening cysteine and the closing phenylalanine or tryptophan. The D gene is left open where the match is weak. Not all rows give a size; the values are once, few, many and, for expanded clones, a class.

. TRBJ2-3 . TRBV10-3 CAIKASSTDTQYF TGTGCCATCAAAGCCTCTAGCACAGATACGCAGTATTTT
. TRBJ2-1 . TRBV20-1 CSAHGATTYNEQFF TGCAGTGCCCATGGAGCGACGACCTACAATGAGCAGTTCTTC
few TRBJ2-1 . TRBV7-2 CASSLDHGANEQFF TGTGCCAGCAGCTTAGATCATGGGGCCAATGAGCAGTTCTTC
few TRBJ1-3 . TRBV11-2 CASSLDRTSGNTIYF TGTGCCAGCAGCTTAGACCGGACAAGTGGAAACACCATATATTTT
. TRBJ1-4 . TRBV2 CASIRNLNEKLFF TGTGCCAGCATCAGGAACCTTAATGAAAAACTGTTTTTT
. TRBJ2-7 TRBD2 TRBV20-1 CSAIGTRGEQYF TGCAGTGCTATCGGGACTAGGGGCGAGCAGTACTTC
. TRBJ2-1 . TRBV9 CVSGLGPYNEQFF TGTGTTAGTGGACTGGGCCCCTACAATGAGCAGTTCTTC
. TRBJ2-7 TRBD1 TRBV15 CATSRPFPGQGAGRAYEQYF TGTGCCACCAGCAGACCATTTCCGGGACAGGGGGCGGGCCGTGCCTACGAGCAGTACTTC
. TRBJ1-1 . TRBV5-1 CASGLGASMNTEAFF TGCGCCAGCGGCTTGGGGGCCAGCATGAACACTGAAGCTTTCTTT
many TRBJ2-3 . TRBV12-3/TRBV12-4 CASRGTRDPLPDTQYF TGTGCCAGCAGGGGAACCCGGGACCCCTTACCAGATACGCAGTATTTT
few TRBJ1-1 . TRBV10-3 CAISESLVLNTEAFF TGTGCCATCAGTGAGTCTCTCGTCTTGAACACTGAAGCTTTCTTT
few TRBJ2-7 . TRBV7-9 CASSLGGVEQYF TGTGCCAGCAGCTTGGGGGGTGTCGAGCAGTACTTC
. TRBJ2-5 . TRBV7-3 CASSLSRDF TGTGCCAGCAGTCTAAGCCGGGACTTC
. TRBJ1-4 . TRBV25-1 CASSELSGQEKLFF TGTGCCAGCAGTGAACTCTCAGGGCAAGAAAAACTGTTTTTT
. TRBJ1-6 . TRBV10-3 CAIGEAGVSSPLHF TGTGCCATTGGGGAGGCCGGGGTAAGTTCACCCCTCCACTTT
. TRBJ1-1 TRBD1 TRBV5-1 CASSYGTGSFLDTEAFF TGCGCCAGCAGCTACGGGACAGGTTCTTTTCTCGACACTGAAGCTTTCTTT
. TRBJ1-1 . TRBV7-8 CASSLNRVGAWAEAFF TGTGCCAGCAGCTTGAACAGGGTGGGAGCCTGGGCTGAAGCTTTCTTT
. TRBJ1-6 TRBD1 TRBV5-6 CASSLPTGANSPLHF TGTGCCAGCAGCTTGCCTACAGGGGCTAATTCACCCCTCCACTTT
many TRBJ2-3 TRBD2 TRBV10-3 CAISEWGGSTDTQYF TGTGCCATCAGTGAGTGGGGGGGAAGCACAGATACGCAGTATTTT
. TRBJ2-7 TRBD1 TRBV2 CASSDVGTGLSDEQYF TGTGCCAGCAGTGACGTTGGGACAGGGTTATCAGACGAGCAGTACTTC
once TRBJ1-2 . TRBV19 CASTSSGGARNGYTF TGTGCCAGTACCTCATCGGGAGGGGCGAGGAACGGCTACACCTTC
. TRBJ2-3 . TRBV2 CASSVVRANTDTQYF TGTGCCAGCAGTGTCGTGCGGGCGAACACAGATACGCAGTATTTT